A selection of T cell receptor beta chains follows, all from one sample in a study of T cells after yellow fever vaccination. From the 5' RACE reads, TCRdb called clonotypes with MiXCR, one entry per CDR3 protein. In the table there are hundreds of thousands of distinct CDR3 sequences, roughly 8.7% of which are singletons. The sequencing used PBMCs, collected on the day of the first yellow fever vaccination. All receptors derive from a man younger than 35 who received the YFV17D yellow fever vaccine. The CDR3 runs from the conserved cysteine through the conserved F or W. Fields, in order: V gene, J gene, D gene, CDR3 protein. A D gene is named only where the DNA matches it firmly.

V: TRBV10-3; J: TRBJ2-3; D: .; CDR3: CAISESSGWGRTDTQYF
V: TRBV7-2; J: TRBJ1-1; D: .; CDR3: CASSFSPGGEAFF
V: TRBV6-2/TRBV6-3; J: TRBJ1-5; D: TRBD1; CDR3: CASSQDRRDQPQHF
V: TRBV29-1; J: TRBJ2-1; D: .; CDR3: CSVDFVAGADNEQFF
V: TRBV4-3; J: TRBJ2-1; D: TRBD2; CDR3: CASSQERQGLSYNEQFF
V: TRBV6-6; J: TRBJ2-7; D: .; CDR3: CAGGTPYEQYF
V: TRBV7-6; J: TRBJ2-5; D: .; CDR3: CASSLEAWGRETQYF
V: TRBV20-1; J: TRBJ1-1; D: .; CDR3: CSASLPLNTEAFF
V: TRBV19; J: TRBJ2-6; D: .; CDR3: CASSSRGSGANVLTF
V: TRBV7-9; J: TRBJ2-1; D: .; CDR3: CASSLRAGPSYEQFF
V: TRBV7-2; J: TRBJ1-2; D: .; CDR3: CASSPYTLYGYTF
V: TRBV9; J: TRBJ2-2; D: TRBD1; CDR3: CASSVPQGDGNTGELFF
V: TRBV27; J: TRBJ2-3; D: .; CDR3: CASSSSRARGPDTQYF
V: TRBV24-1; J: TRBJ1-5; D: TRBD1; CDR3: CATSDGTGGQPQHF
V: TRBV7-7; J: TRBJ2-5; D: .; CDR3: CASSLGGAPGETQYF
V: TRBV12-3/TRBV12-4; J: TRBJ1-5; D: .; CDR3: CASSLTNSNQPQHF
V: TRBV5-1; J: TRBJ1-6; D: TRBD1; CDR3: CASSARDRAPSPLHF
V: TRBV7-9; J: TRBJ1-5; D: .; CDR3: CASSFGVDSNQPQHF
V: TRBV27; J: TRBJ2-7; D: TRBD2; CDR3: CASSPLGLAVGSSYEQYF
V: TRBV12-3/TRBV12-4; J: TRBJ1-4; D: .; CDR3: CASSVTENEKLFF
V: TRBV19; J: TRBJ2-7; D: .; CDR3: CASSISARMLYEQYF
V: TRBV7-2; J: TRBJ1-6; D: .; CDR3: CASSLKLVSPLHF
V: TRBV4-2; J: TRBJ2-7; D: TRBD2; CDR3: CASSQTTSGGSDEQYF
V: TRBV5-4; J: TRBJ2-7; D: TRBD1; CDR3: CASSSGTGMYEQYF
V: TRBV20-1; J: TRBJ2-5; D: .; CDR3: CSVSSRSRETQYF
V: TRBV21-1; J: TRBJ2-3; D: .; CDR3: CASSRRAPGNRTSTDTQYF
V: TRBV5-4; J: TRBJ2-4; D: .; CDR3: CASSLGRGAKNIQYF
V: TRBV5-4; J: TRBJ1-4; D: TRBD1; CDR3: CASSWTGDGEKLFF
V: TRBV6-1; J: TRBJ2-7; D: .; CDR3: CASSEGDLYEQYF
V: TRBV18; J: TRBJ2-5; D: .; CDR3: CAASTSQETQYF
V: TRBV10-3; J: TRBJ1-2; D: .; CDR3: CAISGPGDLNYGYTF
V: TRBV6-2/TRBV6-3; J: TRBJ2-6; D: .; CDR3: CASSFRGSGANVLTF
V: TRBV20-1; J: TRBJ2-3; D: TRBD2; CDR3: CSASGTSGGSHTQYF
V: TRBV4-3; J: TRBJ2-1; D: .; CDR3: CASSRQLSYNEQFF
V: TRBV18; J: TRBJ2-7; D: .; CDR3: CASSPGDTYEQYF
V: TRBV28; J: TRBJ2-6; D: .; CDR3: CASSPGEWAGANVLTF
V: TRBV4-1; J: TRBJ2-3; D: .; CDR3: CASSQEWNSWGIDTQYF
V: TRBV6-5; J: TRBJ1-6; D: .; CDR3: CASSSWNSPLHF
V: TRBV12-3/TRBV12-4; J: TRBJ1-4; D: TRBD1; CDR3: CASSLRGSNEKLFF
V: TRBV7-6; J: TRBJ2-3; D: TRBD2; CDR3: CASRALGTSGGKVDTQYF
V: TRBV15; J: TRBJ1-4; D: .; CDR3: CATSSSILGTGEKLFF
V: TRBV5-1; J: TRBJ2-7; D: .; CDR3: CASSSDGIIYEQYF
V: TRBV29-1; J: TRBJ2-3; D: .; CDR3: CSAGDLTDTQYF
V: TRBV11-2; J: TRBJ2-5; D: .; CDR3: CASSLVLGGGLKTQYF
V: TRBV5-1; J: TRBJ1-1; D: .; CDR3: CASSLGWGMNTEAFF
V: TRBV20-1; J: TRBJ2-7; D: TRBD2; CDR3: CSATDPGGSYEQYF
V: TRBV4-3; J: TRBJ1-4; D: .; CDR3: CASSYHGNEKLFF
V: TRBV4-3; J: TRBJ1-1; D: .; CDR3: CASSQDRQHGTEAFF
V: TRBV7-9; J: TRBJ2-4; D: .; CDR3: CASSPGTGYKNENIQYF